This T cell receptor (beta chain) was profiled in a study of T cell repertoires in cytomegalovirus infection (dated by TCRdb to about 2019). Study-wide context: Peptide stimulations targeted recently identified HLA-C-restricted CMV epitopes, whose presentation resists viral immunomodulation, together with well-studied HLA-B-restricted epitopes. The HLA type of each donor mattered for the analysis, because public TCR beta signatures pointed to carriage of CMV infection along with the matching HLA type.

The treatment or condition label, read with the paper, signifies: in vitro stimulation with specific CMV peptide epitopes to enrich CMV-specific T cells. TCRdb shows the sequencer as Illumina HiSeq 1500. TCRdb reprocessing: public reads trimmed at Q25 with fastp, clones called with MiXCR, in-frame beta chains kept. Every distinct CDR3 protein forms one entry, paired with its most common genes and DNA. This sample comprises 340,000 or so distinct CDR3 sequences, 25% of them detected only once. The ten largest clones represent about an eighth of the sample. The CDR3 starts with the cysteine, ends with the phenylalanine, and has 15 residues. The retained sequence is limited to the CDR3, 45 bases, with the frame set at the first base. CDR1 and CDR2 are drawn from the germline V gene: SGHDT, YYEEEE. The V end loses 3 bases and the J end loses 4 bases, and a stretch of 14 bases separates them. Overall study outcomes, separate from this receptor: Carriers of CMV infection plus the relevant HLA type were discriminated by the cumulative frequency of public TCR beta family members in the study cohort and in an independent roughly 370-donor cohort. The ex vivo response was dominated by HLA-C-restricted CMV-specific TCR beta clonotypes, and the single most frequent clonotype in two of eight donors was supplied by these HLA-C-restricted clonotypes.

This clonotype was counted only a few times. Its antigen target is currently unknown. Qualities for individual bases were not recorded, and no much larger clone is one base off. This clonotype was obtained from a human donor in good health (CMV status not recorded). Some clones in this sample may be carry-over from other donors' samples. Sample: cultured PBMCs, taken from culture after CMV antigen stimulation. The rearranged chain carries TRBV5-6 and TRBJ2-1; the D gene lacks a confident call. The DNA is as follows: TGTGCCAGCAGCTCCGTTTTTACCAGTTACAATGAGCAGTTCTTC. This sequence encodes CASSSVFTSYNEQFF.